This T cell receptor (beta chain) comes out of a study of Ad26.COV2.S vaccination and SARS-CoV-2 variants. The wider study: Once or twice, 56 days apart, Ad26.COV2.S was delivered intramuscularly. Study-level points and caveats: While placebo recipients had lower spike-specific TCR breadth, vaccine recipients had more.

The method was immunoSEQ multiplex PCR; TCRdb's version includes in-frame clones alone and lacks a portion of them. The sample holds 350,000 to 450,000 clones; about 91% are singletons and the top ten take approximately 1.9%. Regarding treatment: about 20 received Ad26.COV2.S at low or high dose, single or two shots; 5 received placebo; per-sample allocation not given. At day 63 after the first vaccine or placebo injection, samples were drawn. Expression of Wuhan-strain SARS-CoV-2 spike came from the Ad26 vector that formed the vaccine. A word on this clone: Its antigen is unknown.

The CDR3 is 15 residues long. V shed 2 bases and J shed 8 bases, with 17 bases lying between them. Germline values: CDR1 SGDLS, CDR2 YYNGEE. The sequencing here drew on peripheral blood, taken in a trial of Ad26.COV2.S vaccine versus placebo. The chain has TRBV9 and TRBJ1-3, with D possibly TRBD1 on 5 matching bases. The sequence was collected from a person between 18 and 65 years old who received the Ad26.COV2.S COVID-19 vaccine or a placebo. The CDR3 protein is CASSVGTPYGDTIYF. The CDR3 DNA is TGTGCCAGCAGCGTCGGGACGCCGTATGGGGACACCATATATTTT. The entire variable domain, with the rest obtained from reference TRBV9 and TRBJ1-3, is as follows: DSGVTQTPKHLITATGQRVTLRCSPRSGDLSVYWYQQSLDQGLQFLIQYYNGEERAKGNILERFSAQQFPDLHSELNLSSLELGDSALYFCASSVGTPYGDTIYFGEGSWLTVV.